A single T cell receptor (beta chain) is shown here with its context. Its antigen is undetermined. The V end lost 4 bases, the J end lost 6 bases, and 19 bases lay between the germline ends. The germline V gene encodes CDR1 SGHRS and CDR2 YFSETQ. This CDR3 is built from 15 residues. This record belongs to a study of CD8 T cells in ankylosing spondylitis. Whole-study results and caveats: Typical of ankylosing spondylitis blood, it appeared, was a TCR beta motif of roughly eight highly homologous variants. Reports say disease-linked clones showed up significantly more in matched ankylosing spondylitis synovial fluid.

5'-RACE, quantitative and with molecular barcodes, yielded the TCR beta libraries. One entry per CDR3 protein results from TCRdb running MiXCR on the 5' RACE reads. The repertoire consists of 300,000 to 400,000 distinct CDR3 sequences, with about 22% occurring once and the leading ten covering approximately 16%. This chain connects TRBV5-1 to TRBJ1-2, with TRBD1 as a possible D gene (5 bases). This receptor was taken from a male donor with ankylosing spondylitis. Sequenced input: blood, either unsorted or a sorted T cell fraction (not recorded which). The CDR3 loop reads CASSAQLGETDGYTF. CDR3 bases: TGCGCCAGCAGCGCCCAGCTAGGGGAGACGGATGGCTACACCTTC.